Below are 10 T cell receptor beta chains sequenced from a single sample in a study of CD4 T cells in relation to SARS-CoV-2 and coronaviruses. The antigens these receptors bind are not known. Unexposed donor CD4+ T cells date from about 2011-2018, before the COVID-19 pandemic. After roughly ten days of culture, CD4+ T cells were isolated. TCRdb's table, derived via immunoSEQ multiplex PCR, lists solely in-frame clones and lacks some. The sample lists about 26,000 clones; about 70% were seen once. Sample: CD4+ T cells from PBMCs, cultured in vitro. The origin of the receptors is a human donor in good health.

The rearrangement uses TRBV12-3 or TRBV12-4 and TRBJ2-2; D gene unclear. With 3 bases removed from V and 5 bases from J, the gap between germline ends came to 7 bases. The CDR3 has 13 amino acids. The CDR3 spells CASSFSSTGELFF. The CDR3 region has the DNA TGTGCCAGCAGTTTCAGTTCGACCGGGGAGCTGTTTTTT.

V is TRBV5-1 and J is TRBJ2-1, with 8 bases fitting TRBD2. The CDR3 sequence is 17 residues long. The V segment lost 0 bases and the J segment 6 bases; nucleotides outside the gene matches: 11. Per the germline V gene, CDR1 is SGHRS and CDR2 is YFSETQ. CDR3 bases: TGCGCCAGCAGCTTGGGGTCAGGTAGCGGGAAGGTCAATGAGCAGTTCTTC. Translated: CASSLGSGSGKVNEQFF.

The V call is TRBV5-6, the J call TRBJ1-5; D is ambiguous. The V gene lost 4 bases and the J gene lost 1 base, with 12 bases spanning the gap. The germline CDR1 and CDR2 sequences are SGHDT and YYEEEE. This CDR3 comprises 15 residues. CDR3 protein: CASSRAGASNQPQHF. CDR3 nucleotides: TGTGCCAGCAGCCGGGCTGGAGCGAGCAATCAGCCCCAGCATTTT.

This clone was counted only a few times. This chain links TRBV6-1 with TRBJ1-1, with 9 positions matching TRBD1. The V segment lost 7 bases and the J segment 1 base; nucleotides outside the gene matches: 10. Germline lookup yields CDR1 MNHNS and CDR2 SASEGT. The CDR3 extends over 16 amino acids. The CDR3 coding sequence is TGTGCCAGCATCGAAGCAATGGGACAGGGGAACACTGAAGCTTTCTTT. Its translation is CASIEAMGQGNTEAFF.

The chain uses TRBV6-5 and TRBJ1-1, with D tentatively TRBD1 (5 bases). Germline CDR1 MNHEY, CDR2 SVGAGI. The CDR3 consists of 13 residues. Trimming cost V 5 bases and J 1 base, with 8 bases left between them. The CDR3 spells CASSHQGNTEAFF. The CDR3 DNA is TGTGCCAGCAGTCATCAGGGGAACACTGAAGCTTTCTTT.

This sequence joins TRBV4-2 and TRBJ1-1; 12 nucleotides match TRBD1. Unmatched junction bases numbered 8, after V lost 6 bases and J lost 3 bases. Germline V gene lookup returns CDR1 LGHNA and CDR2 YNFKEQ. This CDR3 comprises 16 residues. The CDR3 sequence is CASSRGTGGIDTEAFF. CDR3 nucleotides: TGTGCCAGCAGTCGAGGGACAGGGGGCATCGACACTGAAGCTTTCTTT.

The rearrangement uses TRBV4-2 and TRBJ2-7; D remains ambiguous. Germline CDR1 LGHNA, CDR2 YNFKEQ. CDR3 size: 13 residues. Trimming left V 2 bases short and J 4 bases short, with 9 bases between. The CDR3 DNA follows: TGTGCCAGCAGCCAAAGTACAGCTTACGAGCAGTACTTC. It yields the protein CASSQSTAYEQYF.

V and J are TRBV7-2 and TRBJ2-3; D tentatively reads TRBD1 or TRBD2 (5 bases each). With 5 bases removed from V and 0 bases from J, the gap between germline ends came to 12 bases. The germline gives CDR1 SGHTA, CDR2 FQGNSA. The CDR3 covers 15 residues. Here the CDR3 DNA reads TGTGCCAGCAGCGCCGGGACCCCAAGCACAGATACGCAGTATTTT. This sequence encodes CASSAGTPSTDTQYF.

This clone has just a few counts. The chain links TRBV27 to TRBJ2-7, with 12 nucleotides matching TRBD2. Trimming cost V 0 bases and J 6 bases; bases outside gene matches: 3. CDR1 MNHEY and CDR2 SMNVEV come from the germline V gene (reference sequence). The CDR3 sequence is 15 residues long. The CDR3 DNA sequence: TGTGCCAGCAGTTTATCGGCTAGCGGGGGGGCCGAGCAGTACTTC. Its translation: CASSLSASGGAEQYF.

This clone has more than one count but fewer than ten. This rearrangement joins TRBV2 to TRBJ1-5; D is undetermined. V was trimmed by 1 base and J by 1 base, leaving 8 bases between them. Germline V gives CDR1 SNHLY, CDR2 FYNNEI. This CDR3 is 15 amino acids long. The CDR3, as DNA: TGTGCCAGCAGTGAAGGAGGCATCAGCAATCAGCCCCAGCATTTT. Translating it yields CASSEGGISNQPQHF.